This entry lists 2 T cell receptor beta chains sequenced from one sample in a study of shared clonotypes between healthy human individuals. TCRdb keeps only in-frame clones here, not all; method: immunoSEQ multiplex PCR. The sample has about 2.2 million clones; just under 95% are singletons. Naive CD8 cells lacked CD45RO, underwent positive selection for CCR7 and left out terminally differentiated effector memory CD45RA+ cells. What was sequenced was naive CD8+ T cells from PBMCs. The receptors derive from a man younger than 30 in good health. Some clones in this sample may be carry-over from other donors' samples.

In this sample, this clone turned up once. CDR3 loop: CASSVNSHYEQYF. In nucleotides, the CDR3 is TGTGCCAGCAGCGTTAACAGCCACTACGAGCAGTACTTC. The chain employs TRBV9 and TRBJ2-7; the D is unclear. The germline gives CDR1 SGDLS, CDR2 YYNGEE. This CDR3 contains 13 residues. V was cut by 2 bases and J by 3 bases, with 9 bases left in between.

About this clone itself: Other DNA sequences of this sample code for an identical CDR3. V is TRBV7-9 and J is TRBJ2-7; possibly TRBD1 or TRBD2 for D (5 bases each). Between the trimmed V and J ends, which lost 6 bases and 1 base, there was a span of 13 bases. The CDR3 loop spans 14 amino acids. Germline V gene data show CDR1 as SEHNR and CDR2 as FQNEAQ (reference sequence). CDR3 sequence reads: CASRRDGVSYEQYF. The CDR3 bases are TGTGCCAGCAGGAGGGACGGAGTGTCCTACGAGCAGTACTTC.